Below, one T cell receptor (beta chain) is given with its context. The table came from immunoSEQ multiplex PCR; TCRdb's copy has only in-frame clones and leaves some out. The table shows a few hundred thousand clones, with about 82% occurring only once. This record belongs to a study of blood T cell repertoires in COVID-19. Study context: There were acute and convalescent COVID-19 samples, and they came from the United States, Italy and Spain.

This TCR was sampled from a woman aged 45 to 65 with acute or convalescent COVID-19. The sequencing input was peripheral blood.

This CDR3 reads CASRHGTGGSLGTDTQYF. CDR3 nucleotides: TGCGCCAGCAGACACGGGACAGGGGGTTCCTTAGGCACAGATACGCAGTATTTT. This sequence joins TRBV5-1 and TRBJ2-3; 11 bases line up with TRBD1. Per the germline V gene, CDR1 is SGHRS and CDR2 is YFSETQ. This CDR3 region has 18 residues. J was trimmed by 1 base and V by 5 bases; bases with no gene match: 12.